A single sample gave rise to the 25 T cell receptor beta chains below, sequenced in a study of T cells after yellow fever vaccination. TCRdb reprocessed the 5' RACE reads with MiXCR, giving one entry per CDR3 protein. The sample includes about 260,000 distinct CDR3 sequences, under 15% seen only once; the top ten take 0.4% to 0.65%. This specimen consisted of CD4+ T cells sorted from PBMCs, obtained 45 days after the yellow fever booster vaccination. Receptors originate from a man aged 30 to 39 who received the YFV17D yellow fever vaccine.

This clonotype occurred a few times. The chain has TRBV6-2 or TRBV6-3 and TRBJ2-1; D unresolved. Germline assignment: CDR1 MNHEY and CDR2 SVGEGT. The CDR3 is 12 residues long. V lost 8 bases to trimming and J lost 10 bases, with 15 bases between them. The DNA of the CDR3 is TGTGCCAGCTTTGACCGGGTTTGGGAGCAGTTCTTC. This sequence encodes CASFDRVWEQFF.

This clonotype came up a few times. J is TRBJ2-5 and V is TRBV5-8, with TRBD1 matching over 8 bases. V trimming: 1 base; J trimming: 5 bases; junction bases outside the gene matches: 13. Looked up from germline, CDR1 is SGHTS and CDR2 is YDEGEE. This CDR3 is built from 17 residues. The CDR3 bases are TGTGCCAGCAGCTTGCCCAACGGGGCAGGGGGCTTGGAGACCCAGTACTTC. This gives the protein CASSLPNGAGGLETQYF.

This chain joins TRBV10-3 and TRBJ2-7; D is perhaps TRBD1 (5 bases). The CDR3 is 14 amino acids. Trimming cost V 3 bases and J 6 bases, with 15 bases left between them. From germline, CDR1 is ENHRY and CDR2 SYGVKD. The CDR3 spells CAISDIQALSEQYF. For the CDR3, the DNA is TGTGCCATCAGTGACATACAGGCTTTGAGCGAGCAGTACTTC.

The table lists this clonotype with a few counts. The chain is built from TRBV6-5 and TRBJ1-2, with 7 bases aligning to TRBD1. The trim removed 1 base at V and 8 bases at J, leaving 4 bases unmatched. This CDR3 is 13 amino acids long. CDR1 and CDR2 from the germline V gene are MNHEY and SVGAGI. CDR3 in DNA: TGTGCCAGCAGTTACTTTGACAGGGACGGCTACACCTTC. The encoded protein is CASSYFDRDGYTF.

The chain couples TRBV20-1 to TRBJ2-3, with a possible D match to TRBD2 (6 bases). Germline-derived CDR1 and CDR2 are DFQATT and SNEGSKA (reference sequence). V dropped 3 bases and J dropped 2 bases, with 9 bases sitting between them. This CDR3 region has 13 residues. The CDR3 protein is CSARADYTDTQYF. In DNA form, the CDR3 reads TGCAGTGCTAGGGCGGACTACACAGATACGCAGTATTTT.

The gene calls are TRBV5-1 and TRBJ2-1, with 7 bases lining up with TRBD2. V lost 3 bases, J lost 6 bases, and 9 bases stayed unmatched. Germline V gene lookup returns CDR1 SGHRS and CDR2 YFSETQ. The CDR3 extends over 15 amino acids. CDR3 sequence: CASSSRLAVGNEQFF. CDR3 bases: TGCGCCAGCAGCTCAAGACTAGCTGTAGGCAATGAGCAGTTCTTC.

This clonotype was seen a single time. The chain carries TRBV6-1 and TRBJ2-7; D is perhaps TRBD2 (6 bases). The CDR3 has 16 residues. The ends were cut back, 6 bases at V and 3 bases at J, with 21 bases in the middle. Germline V gene data show CDR1 as MNHNS and CDR2 as SASEGT. This chain's CDR3 is CASRPKGRGEIYEQYF. Written as DNA, the CDR3 is TGTGCCAGCAGACCAAAAGGGCGGGGAGAAATCTACGAGCAGTACTTC.

This clonotype appeared many times. The rearrangement uses TRBV20-1 and TRBJ2-5; D is unclear. Germline loops: CDR1 DFQATT, CDR2 SNEGSKA (reference sequence). This CDR3 contains 11 residues. The V end lost 0 bases, the J end lost 2 bases, and 1 base lay between the germline ends. The CDR3 is CSAREQETQYF. In DNA form, the CDR3 reads TGCAGTGCTAGAGAACAAGAGACCCAGTACTTC.

This clonotype was picked up a small number of times. This rearrangement joins TRBV24-1 to TRBJ2-3, with TRBD2 identical over 12 bases. CDR3 size: 17 residues. The germline CDR1 and CDR2 sequences are KGHDR and SFDVKD. J was trimmed by 2 bases and V by 4 bases; bases with no gene match: 6. CDR3 bases: TGTGCCACCAGTGAACGGACTAGCGGGATTGACACAGATACGCAGTATTTT. Its translation: CATSERTSGIDTDTQYF.

A note on this clonotype: The germline gene is not matched at one end of the junction; a read error may be the cause. CDR3 sequence (DNA): TGTGCCAGCAAAAATAACAGGGGGCCGGAGGGGGAGACCCAGCACTTC. Translation gives CASKNNRGPEGETQHF. The rearrangement uses TRBV6-1 and TRBJ2-5; 9 bases fit TRBD1. This CDR3 has 16 amino acids. The germline gives CDR1 MNHNS, CDR2 SASEGT.

This chain links TRBV10-3 with TRBJ2-1, with D maybe TRBD1 (5 bases). Per germline, CDR1 ENHRY and CDR2 SYGVKD. This CDR3 is 13 amino acids long. Trimming took off 3 bases at V and 8 bases at J, with 11 bases between the two ends. CDR3 protein: CAISDREGDEQFF. The CDR3 nucleotides read TGTGCCATCAGTGACAGGGAAGGGGATGAGCAGTTCTTC.

The chain uses TRBV27 and TRBJ2-3; D possibly uses TRBD1 or TRBD2 (5 bases each). The CDR3 has 20 residues. The ends were cut back, 5 bases at V and 1 base at J, with 28 bases in the middle. Germline V lookup: CDR1 MNHEY, CDR2 SMNVEV (reference sequence). The CDR3 reads CASSRGVNGLAKGGTDTQYF. The CDR3 DNA is TGTGCCAGCAGTCGGGGAGTGAACGGTCTCGCAAAAGGGGGCACAGATACGCAGTATTTT.

The rearrangement joins TRBV29-1 to TRBJ2-3; D might be TRBD1 or TRBD2, each matching 5 bases. The CDR3 extends over 14 amino acids. Germline V gene sequence: CDR1 SQVTM, CDR2 ANQGSEA. Trimming shortened V by 3 bases and J by 1 base, and 11 bases separated the two germline ends. The CDR3, as DNA: TGCAGCGTTGATTCCATGGGGGGCACAGATACGCAGTATTTT. It yields the protein CSVDSMGGTDTQYF.

Ten or more counts support this clonotype. The chain recombines TRBV9 with TRBJ1-3; D is uncertain. Trimming took 3 bases from V and 0 from J, leaving 13 bases between them. CDR3 length: 16 residues. The germline gives CDR1 SGDLS, CDR2 YYNGEE. CDR3 coding DNA: TGTGCCAGCAGCGGACCCGACATCTTCTCTGGAAACACCATATATTTT. Its translation is CASSGPDIFSGNTIYF.

In its sample, this clonotype was seen a few times. The chain couples TRBV20-1 to TRBJ2-1; D remains unclear. From germline, CDR1 is DFQATT and CDR2 SNEGSKA (reference sequence). The CDR3 consists of 15 residues. The V and J ends lost 2 bases and 0 bases respectively, with 11 bases between them. In nucleotides, the CDR3 is TGCAGTGCTAGAATGCGGCCGAGCTCCTACAATGAGCAGTTCTTC. As protein: CSARMRPSSYNEQFF.

This clonotype was counted a few times. The gene calls are TRBV6-5 and TRBJ1-2, with D unclear. Germline assignment: CDR1 MNHEY and CDR2 SVGAGI. The CDR3 runs to 14 residues. The V gene lost 5 bases and the J gene lost 5 bases, with 15 bases spanning the gap. The CDR3: CASSPMSRRYGYTF. In nucleotides, the CDR3 is TGTGCCAGCAGTCCCATGAGCCGACGGTATGGCTACACCTTC.

This clonotype was counted only a few times. The chain combines TRBV7-9 with TRBJ2-3, with 10 bases lining up with TRBD2. Germline V gene data show CDR1 as SEHNR and CDR2 as FQNEAQ (reference sequence). V shed 6 bases, J shed 5 bases, and the junction held 8 bases outside the gene matches. This CDR3 comprises 15 residues. The CDR3 reads CASRFGLADRDTQYF. The DNA for the CDR3 is TGTGCCAGCAGGTTCGGACTAGCGGACAGAGATACGCAGTATTTT. Variable domain in full (rest from reference TRBV7-9 and TRBJ2-3): DTGVSQNPRHKITKRGQNVTFRCDPISEHNRLYWYRQTLGQGPEFLTYFQNEAQLEKSRLLSDRFSAERPKGSFSTLEIQRTEQGDSAMYLCASRFGLADRDTQYFGPGTRLTVL.

This clonotype has only a few counts. The gene calls are TRBV29-1 and TRBJ2-5; D is tentatively TRBD1 or TRBD2 (5 bases each). The CDR3 length is 13 residues. Per germline, CDR1 SQVTM and CDR2 ANQGSEA. Trimming removed 7 bases from V and 5 bases from J, with 17 bases in between. CDR3 coding DNA: TGCAGCGCCCCTCGTTGGGGGTCGGAGACCCAGTACTTC. Its translation is CSAPRWGSETQYF.

In this sample, this clonotype turned up a few times. The V call is TRBV7-9, the J call TRBJ2-1; possible D gene TRBD1, 5 bases. This CDR3 spans 13 amino acids. V was trimmed by 1 base and J by 10 bases, leaving 11 bases between them. Per germline, CDR1 SEHNR and CDR2 FQNEAQ (reference sequence). The CDR3 region has the DNA TGTGCCAGCAGCTTAGGTGGGGCAACGGAGCAGTTCTTC. It is translated as CASSLGGATEQFF.

This CDR3 is CASSLNPGGRETQYF. The DNA for the CDR3 is TGTGCCAGCAGCTTAAACCCAGGGGGCCGGGAGACCCAGTACTTC. This sequence joins TRBV7-9 and TRBJ2-5, with TRBD1 matching 8 bases. V gave up 2 bases and J gave up 5 bases; unmatched junction bases: 7. Germline CDR1 SEHNR, CDR2 FQNEAQ (reference sequence). The CDR3 length is 15 residues.

The chain links TRBV20-1 to TRBJ2-2; 12 positions agree with TRBD2. The junction had 1 base not matched to a gene; V was cut back by 2 bases and J by 6 bases. The CDR3 sequence is 14 residues long. The germline CDR1 and CDR2 sequences are DFQATT and SNEGSKA (reference sequence). This CDR3 is CSARLAGGPGELFF. The DNA of the CDR3 is TGCAGTGCTAGACTAGCGGGAGGGCCCGGGGAGCTGTTTTTT.

This clonotype showed up just a few times. The chain joins TRBV5-1 to TRBJ2-4; 7 bases map to TRBD2. The CDR3 consists of 15 residues. V trimming: 0 bases; J trimming: 6 bases; junction bases outside the gene matches: 6. The germline gives CDR1 SGHRS, CDR2 YFSETQ. The CDR3 DNA follows: TGCGCCAGCAGCTTGGGGAGCGGGACCTTAAACATTCAGTACTTC. Translating gives CASSLGSGTLNIQYF.

This clonotype turned up a few times. The rearrangement links TRBV4-1 to TRBJ2-1; 7 bases match TRBD2. Germline V gene sequence: CDR1 MGHRA, CDR2 YSYEKL. This CDR3 has 17 residues. V lost 0 bases, J lost 6 bases, and 11 bases stayed unmatched. The CDR3 region has the DNA TGCGCCAGCAGCCAAGACGAGGAGCGGGGAACCCTCAATGAGCAGTTCTTC. Amino acids: CASSQDEERGTLNEQFF.

This chain connects TRBV11-2 to TRBJ2-3; D may be TRBD2 (6 bases). V gave up 1 base and J gave up 5 bases, with 13 bases separating them. Germline V gene sequence: CDR1 SGHAT, CDR2 FQNNGV. This CDR3 spans 15 amino acids. CDR3 sequence: CASSLVGGTKDTQYF. The CDR3 DNA reads TGTGCCAGCAGCTTAGTCGGGGGTACTAAAGATACGCAGTATTTT.

Only a few counts were recorded for this clonotype. The V call is TRBV29-1, the J call TRBJ2-3, with 7 bases matching TRBD1. The CDR3 runs to 14 residues. Losses at the gene ends were 2 bases for V and 5 bases for J; bases not matched to a gene: 7. Germline loops: CDR1 SQVTM, CDR2 ANQGSEA. CDR3 bases: TGCAGCGTTGAATCGCCGGGACAGTTAGATACGCAGTATTTT. Its protein product is CSVESPGQLDTQYF.